This T cell receptor (beta chain) was recovered during a study of blood T cell repertoires in COVID-19. About the study: Samples taken during acute and convalescent COVID-19 were collected in the United States, Italy and Spain. T cells, B-cell-depleted T cells, or PBMCs supplied cDNA or gDNA.

Germline CDR1 and CDR2: LNHDA and SQIVND (reference sequence). The CDR3 totals 16 residues. After removal of 5 bases from V and 0 bases from J, the junction contained 6 bases not matched to a gene. This clone was seen a handful of times. In the study's own analysis: For nucleated cells, counts were estimated from reference gene primer amplification. Some clones are missing from TCRdb's copy, which holds only in-frame ones; the method was immunoSEQ multiplex PCR. V and J calls and clone size are those listed in that table; D and trimming were worked out from the DNA. Among about 210,000 clones listed, 83% were seen once.

This sequence originates from a man aged 45-60 years with active or convalescent COVID-19. The sample taken for sequencing was peripheral blood. J is TRBJ1-3 and V is TRBV19; 8 positions agree with TRBD1. The CDR3 DNA is TGTGCCAGTAGTCCACGGACAGGGACCTCTGGAAACACCATATATTTT. It yields the protein CASSPRTGTSGNTIYF.